The next 25 T cell receptor beta chains were all read from a single sample in a study of technical replicates of blood from a few donors. Profiling relied on immunoSEQ multiplex PCR, and the TCRdb table lists in-frame clones only, not all of them. This table has 65,000 to 75,000 clones, 70% to 90% appearing once. What was sequenced was PBMCs. The receptor set was obtained from a human donor in good health. Some clones in this sample may be carry-over from other donors' samples.

This clone showed up just a few times. This chain links TRBV11-3 with TRBJ2-7; D is possibly TRBD2 (5 bases). Germline loops: CDR1 SGHNT, CDR2 YENEEA. The V end lost 2 bases, the J end lost 1 base, and 9 bases lay between the germline ends. The CDR3 runs 14 residues. The chain's CDR3 is CASSLRSGSYEQYF. The CDR3 DNA is TGTGCCAGCAGCTTAAGAAGCGGTTCCTACGAGCAGTACTTC.

V gene TRBV7-9 combines with J gene TRBJ2-1; 7 bases map to TRBD2. Germline CDR1 is SEHNR and CDR2 is FQNEAQ (reference sequence). The CDR3 length is 16 residues. V gave up 4 bases and J gave up 4 bases; unmatched junction bases: 10. CDR3 loop: CASSSAGEGFYNEQFF. The CDR3 region has the DNA TGTGCCAGCAGCTCGGCGGGGGAAGGGTTTTACAATGAGCAGTTCTTC.

V and J are TRBV29-1 and TRBJ2-3, with TRBD1 as a possible D gene (5 bases). Trimming removed 7 bases at V and 4 bases at J, with 21 bases between. The CDR3 contains 15 residues. Germline V CDR1 and CDR2: SQVTM, ANQGSEA. This CDR3 is CSDLPTQGWADTQYF. For the CDR3, the DNA is TGCAGCGACTTACCGACTCAGGGATGGGCAGATACGCAGTATTTT.

This sequence joins TRBV5-1 and TRBJ1-3, with 8 bases matching TRBD1. Germline values: CDR1 SGHRS, CDR2 YFSETQ. V lost 4 bases to trimming and J lost 3 bases; unmatched junction nucleotides: 6. The CDR3 runs to 15 residues. This CDR3 reads CASSHRTGNGNTIYF. In DNA form, the CDR3 reads TGCGCCAGCAGCCATCGGACAGGGAATGGAAACACCATATATTTT.

This clone appeared once. The chain has TRBV7-9 and TRBJ1-4; maybe TRBD1 (5 bases). This CDR3 is built from 16 residues. V shed 3 bases and J shed 7 bases, with 18 bases lying between them. Germline V CDR1 and CDR2: SEHNR, FQNEAQ (reference sequence). The CDR3 DNA reads TGTGCCAGCAGCTTGGGGGTGGGGCCCGGGAGTGAAAAACTGTTTTTT. It specifies CASSLGVGPGSEKLFF.

This chain joins TRBV2 and TRBJ1-5; 10 positions agree with TRBD1. The CDR3 contains 15 residues. V shed 4 bases, J shed 1 base, and the junction held 1 base outside the gene matches. Germline assignment: CDR1 SNHLY and CDR2 FYNNEI. The CDR3, as DNA: TGTGCCAGCAGTGGACAGGGGGCAAGCAATCAGCCCCAGCATTTT. Encoded protein: CASSGQGASNQPQHF.

CDR3 sequence reads: CASSLGTGSYEQYF. CDR3 in DNA: TGTGCCAGCAGCTTAGGGACAGGGTCCTACGAGCAGTACTTC. The V gene is TRBV7-2, the J gene TRBJ2-7; 8 bases are a match to TRBD1. The germline V gene encodes CDR1 SGHTA and CDR2 FQGNSA. The CDR3 consists of 14 residues. V lost 1 base, J lost 1 base, and 0 bases stayed unmatched.

The chain recombines TRBV7-9 with TRBJ1-5; a possible D gene is TRBD1 (5 bases). V was pared by 6 bases and J by 2 bases, with 8 bases between. CDR1 SEHNR and CDR2 FQNEAQ come from the germline V gene (reference sequence). This CDR3 is built from 13 residues. CDR3: CASSPGGNQPQHF. CDR3 nucleotides: TGTGCCAGCAGTCCGGGGGGCAATCAGCCCCAGCATTTT. Full variable domain (rest looked up from reference TRBV7-9 and TRBJ1-5): DTGVSQNPRHKITKRGQNVTFRCDPISEHNRLYWYRQTLGQGPEFLTYFQNEAQLEKSRLLSDRFSAERPKGSFSTLEIQRTEQGDSAMYLCASSPGGNQPQHFGDGTRLSIL.

V usage is TRBV18 and J usage is TRBJ1-1; no firm D call. The germline CDR1 and CDR2 sequences are KGHSH and LQKENI. The length of the CDR3 is 13 residues. V was shortened by 3 bases and J by 3 bases, with 8 bases between the two germline ends. CDR3 nucleotide sequence: TGTGCCAGCTCACCTTACGGGGACACTGAAGCTTTCTTT. Protein sequence: CASSPYGDTEAFF.

The chain has TRBV19 and TRBJ1-5; D is possibly TRBD1 (6 bases). This CDR3 is 15 amino acids long. The germline CDR1 and CDR2 sequences are LNHDA and SQIVND (reference sequence). V lost 6 bases, J lost 5 bases, and 17 bases lay in between. DNA of the CDR3: TGTGCCAGTAGCTCCGGCAGGGGTGTTGATCAGCCCCAGCATTTT. It encodes CASSSGRGVDQPQHF.

The chain employs TRBV2 and TRBJ1-5; 8 bases align to TRBD1. The CDR3 has 15 amino acids. The V gene's germline CDR1 is SNHLY and CDR2 FYNNEI. V was pared by 10 bases and J by 2 bases, with 10 bases of the junction left unmatched. CDR3 sequence reads: CAIKGQGGGNQPQHF. DNA for the CDR3: TGTGCCATCAAAGGACAGGGCGGGGGCAATCAGCCCCAGCATTTT.

The table lists this clone with a few counts. The chain is built from TRBV7-9 and TRBJ1-1; no firm D call. V was cut by 2 bases and J by 8 bases, with 6 bases left in between. Germline V gene lookup returns CDR1 SEHNR and CDR2 FQNEAQ (reference sequence). This CDR3 contains 11 residues. In nucleotides, the CDR3 is TGTGCCAGCAGCTTATTTACAGAAGCTTTCTTT. The encoded protein is CASSLFTEAFF. Full variable domain (rest looked up from reference TRBV7-9 and TRBJ1-1): DTGVSQNPRHKITKRGQNVTFRCDPISEHNRLYWYRQTLGQGPEFLTYFQNEAQLEKSRLLSDRFSAERPKGSFSTLEIQRTEQGDSAMYLCASSLFTEAFFGQGTRLTVV.

This CDR3 is CAVLAGADIRTDTQYF. The CDR3 nucleotides read TGTGCAGTACTAGCGGGAGCCGACATACGCACAGATACGCAGTATTTT. The chain links TRBV30 to TRBJ2-3; 11 bases are shared with TRBD2. Germline V CDR1 and CDR2: GTSNPN, SVGIG (reference sequence). The CDR3 has 16 amino acids.

This chain connects TRBV6-6 to TRBJ1-4; 7 positions agree with TRBD1. After removal of 8 bases from V and 1 base from J, the junction contained 4 bases not matched to a gene. This CDR3 spans 14 amino acids. The germline CDR1 and CDR2 sequences are MNHNY and SVGAGI (reference sequence). The CDR3 loop reads CASGRQGTNEKLFF. The CDR3 bases are TGTGCCAGCGGGCGACAGGGAACTAATGAAAAACTGTTTTTT.

The chain has TRBV10-3 and TRBJ2-7; D remains unclear. Germline lookup yields CDR1 ENHRY and CDR2 SYGVKD. Trimming left V 8 bases short and J 0 bases short, with 11 bases between. The CDR3 has 13 residues. CDR3 residues: CAIGRPSSYEQYF. DNA for the CDR3: TGTGCCATCGGTAGGCCTAGCTCCTACGAGCAGTACTTC.

The chain couples TRBV7-2 to TRBJ2-1; 9 bases line up with TRBD2. Germline loops: CDR1 SGHTA, CDR2 FQGNSA. This CDR3 spans 16 amino acids. The ends lost 5 bases at V and 3 bases at J; junction bases unmatched: 8. The CDR3 DNA is TGTGCCAGCAGCCCTCAAGGACTAGCGTTCTACAATGAGCAGTTCTTC. Translating it yields CASSPQGLAFYNEQFF.

This sequence joins TRBV7-9 and TRBJ2-7, with no clear D. This CDR3 has 15 residues. The germline V and J ends were trimmed by 1 base and 1 base, with 11 bases remaining between them. From germline, CDR1 is SEHNR and CDR2 FQNEAQ (reference sequence). CDR3 DNA: TGTGCCAGCAGCTTAGTCACGGCGACATCCTACGAGCAGTACTTC. Translation: CASSLVTATSYEQYF.

The chain has TRBV5-1 and TRBJ2-1; 7 bases line up with TRBD2. The trim removed 4 bases at V and 2 bases at J, leaving 9 bases unmatched. CDR1 and CDR2 (germline): SGHRS, YFSETQ. The CDR3 spans 16 residues. CDR3 DNA: TGCGCCAGCAGCCTCCTCTCCCGGGGGGCCTACAATGAGCAGTTCTTC. It specifies CASSLLSRGAYNEQFF.

V gene TRBV5-4 combines with J gene TRBJ2-5; 9 nucleotides line up with TRBD1. The CDR3 spans 16 residues. From germline, CDR1 is SGHNT and CDR2 YYREEE (reference sequence). V lost 4 bases to trimming and J lost 6 bases; unmatched junction nucleotides: 13. The DNA for the CDR3 is TGTGCCAGCAGCCCCCCTTCGGGACAGGGAGGGAAGACCCAGTACTTC. As protein: CASSPPSGQGGKTQYF.

V usage is TRBV7-8 and J usage is TRBJ1-3, with D maybe TRBD1 (6 bases). The CDR3 has 15 residues. Trimming shortened V by 1 base and J by 2 bases, and 9 bases separated the two germline ends. Germline V gene lookup returns CDR1 SGHVS and CDR2 FQNEAQ. The CDR3 spells CASSLVRTAGNTIYF. For the CDR3, the DNA is TGTGCCAGCAGCTTAGTTAGGACAGCTGGAAACACCATATATTTT.

This chain uses TRBV18 with TRBJ2-7, with TRBD2 matching over 9 bases. Germline V lookup: CDR1 KGHSH, CDR2 LQKENI. This CDR3 is built from 17 residues. With 6 bases clipped from V and 2 bases from J, the junction kept 14 bases outside the gene matches. Here the CDR3 reads CASSPLLSGSGAYEQYF. CDR3 sequence (DNA): TGTGCCAGCTCGCCCTTGCTTAGCGGGAGCGGGGCCTACGAGCAGTACTTC.

Written as DNA, the CDR3 is TGTGCCAGTCGTCCGGGGGGGGCGTCGAGTGGCTACACCTTC. Amino acid sequence: CASRPGGASSGYTF. This rearrangement joins TRBV28 to TRBJ1-2; D may be TRBD1 (6 bases). The V gene lost 9 bases and the J gene lost 7 bases, with 21 bases spanning the gap. This CDR3 contains 14 residues. Germline CDR1 reads MDHEN; CDR2 reads SYDVKM.

This CDR3 reads CASSPFNEQFF. CDR3 DNA: TGTGCCAGCAGCCCTTTCAATGAGCAGTTCTTC. The chain recombines TRBV2 with TRBJ2-1; D remains ambiguous. The germline V gene encodes CDR1 SNHLY and CDR2 FYNNEI. V was shortened by 6 bases and J by 6 bases, with 6 bases between the two germline ends. CDR3 length: 11 amino acids.

This clone turned up a few times. The rearrangement links TRBV9 to TRBJ2-3, with 10 nucleotides matching TRBD2. CDR3 size: 15 residues. Germline CDR1 SGDLS, CDR2 YYNGEE. The V and J ends lost 0 bases and 4 bases, in that order; junction bases with no gene match: 2. The CDR3: CASSVAGTSADTQYF. CDR3 nucleotide sequence: TGTGCCAGCAGCGTAGCTGGGACTAGCGCAGATACGCAGTATTTT.

This sequence joins TRBV5-1 and TRBJ2-3, with D uncertain. Germline CDR1 reads SGHRS; CDR2 reads YFSETQ. The CDR3 runs 12 residues. V was pared by 4 bases and J by 2 bases, with 5 bases between. The CDR3 DNA sequence: TGCGCCAGCAGCACTAACACAGATACGCAGTATTTT. It codes for CASSTNTDTQYF.